The 28 T cell receptor beta chains in this list originate from one sample, sequenced in a study of regulatory T cells in long-lasting Graves disease (dated by TCRdb to about 2021). The library was prepared using multiplex PCR. These reads were obtained on an Illumina HiSeq 4000. iRepertoire HTBI primers and Arm-PCR amplification of CDR3 regions were used to construct TCR beta libraries. Through fastp at Q25 and MiXCR, TCRdb rebuilt clones from the public reads, retaining in-frame beta chains. One record per CDR3 amino acid sequence lists the most common genes and DNA. In all, the sample holds roughly 610,000 distinct CDR3 sequences, and 16% of those were seen once. The top ten hold about 17% of the sample. Interpreted using the paper, the time point label stands for: newly diagnosed GD, antithyroid drugs for less than 3 months. RNA was extracted from PBMCs in TRIzol for both TCR sequencing and RNA sequencing.

The same sample was also used in a study of T cells in Graves' hyperthyroidism and ophthalmopathy.

The material sequenced was peripheral blood mononuclear cells (PBMCs), taken at new diagnosis, from a patient treated with antithyroid drugs. Receptor source: a woman aged 25 to 39 with Graves disease. Donor details come from another sample of the same person, matched by shared clones.

V gene TRBV29-1 combines with J gene TRBJ2-7, with 10 positions matching TRBD1. There are 12 residues in the CDR3. J was trimmed by 7 bases and V by 4 bases; bases with no gene match: 4. CDR1 is SQVTM and CDR2 is ANQGSEA in the germline V gene. The CDR3 is CSVGRTGGEQYF. CDR3 nucleotides: TGCAGCGTTGGGAGGACAGGGGGAGAGCAGTACTTC.

This clonotype appeared a few times. The chain uses TRBV29-1 and TRBJ1-1; D is uncertain. V lost 2 bases and J 0 bases, leaving 7 bases between the germline ends. Germline CDR1 reads SQVTM; CDR2 reads ANQGSEA. The CDR3 has 13 residues. CDR3 coding DNA: TGCAGCGTTGAACTGTCCATGAACACTGAAGCTTTCTTT. It specifies CSVELSMNTEAFF.

The chain couples TRBV5-6 to TRBJ2-3, with D perhaps TRBD1 or TRBD2 (6 bases each). The germline V and J ends were trimmed by 7 bases and 6 bases, with 12 bases remaining between them. Germline-derived CDR1 and CDR2 are SGHDT and YYEEEE. The CDR3 spans 12 residues. Here the CDR3 reads CASDNGGDTQYF. CDR3 DNA: TGTGCCAGCGACAACGGGGGCGATACGCAGTATTTT.

The chain uses TRBV18 and TRBJ2-7; 8 bases agree with TRBD1. The CDR3 length is 14 residues. The germline gives CDR1 KGHSH, CDR2 LQKENI. V was pared by 6 bases and J by 4 bases, with 8 bases of the junction left unmatched. The CDR3 coding sequence is TGTGCCAGCTCTGACGGGACAGGACCATACGAGCAGTACTTC. This gives the protein CASSDGTGPYEQYF.

This clonotype has more than one count but fewer than ten. CDR3 DNA sequence: TGCAGCGTTGAACCCAAACTAAGACAGGGGAGGACCTACAATGAGCAGTTCTTC. It specifies CSVEPKLRQGRTYNEQFF. This chain joins TRBV29-1 and TRBJ2-1; 8 positions agree with TRBD1. Germline V gene sequence: CDR1 SQVTM, CDR2 ANQGSEA. The V segment lost 2 bases and the J segment 2 bases; nucleotides outside the gene matches: 14. The CDR3 contains 18 residues.

The chain carries TRBV4-1 and TRBJ2-2; D possibly corresponds to TRBD2 (5 bases). The CDR3 spans 15 residues. Trimming took 1 base from V and 4 from J, leaving 10 bases between them. Germline values: CDR1 MGHRA, CDR2 YSYEKL. The CDR3 DNA reads as TGCGCCAGCAGCCAAGCGAGGGCCAGCACCGGGGAGCTGTTTTTT. This encodes CASSQARASTGELFF.

This clonotype appeared many times. The chain recombines TRBV11-2 with TRBJ2-5, with no clear D. The CDR3 sequence is 13 residues long. V lost 2 bases and J lost 5, with 9 bases in between. Looked up from germline, CDR1 is SGHAT and CDR2 is FQNNGV. This CDR3 is CASSLFLGETQYF. For the CDR3, the DNA is TGTGCCAGCAGCTTATTTTTGGGGGAGACCCAGTACTTC.

A note on this clonotype: With a much larger clone just one base away, this may be a read error. V gene TRBV5-6 combines with J gene TRBJ2-1; D might be TRBD2 (6 bases). Looked up from germline, CDR1 is SGHDT and CDR2 is YYEEEE. The length of the CDR3 is 12 residues. Trimming took off 5 bases at V and 8 bases at J, with 11 bases between the two ends. The CDR3 DNA sequence: TGTGCCAGCAGTGGGTGGGGGGATGAGCAGTTCTTC. This codes for CASSGWGDEQFF.

The sample holds many counts of this clonotype. The rearrangement links TRBV2 to TRBJ2-3; 8 positions match TRBD1. The V and J ends lost 6 bases and 4 bases, in that order; junction bases with no gene match: 6. Germline V lookup: CDR1 SNHLY, CDR2 FYNNEI. The CDR3 contains 14 residues. CDR3 bases: TGTGCCAGCAGACCAGGACAGGGTCCAGATACGCAGTATTTT. It translates to CASRPGQGPDTQYF.

In its sample, this clonotype was seen a few times. The chain has TRBV19 and TRBJ2-1; D remains unclear. V gave up 4 bases and J gave up 3 bases, with 10 bases separating them. The CDR3 loop spans 14 amino acids. Germline V gene lookup returns CDR1 LNHDA and CDR2 SQIVND (reference sequence). The CDR3 coding sequence is TGTGCCAGTAGTAAGAGTAGCATCTACAATGAGCAGTTCTTC. This encodes CASSKSSIYNEQFF.

The sample holds a few counts of this clonotype. The V and J genes are TRBV12-3 or TRBV12-4 and TRBJ1-1; the D gene is possibly TRBD1 (5 bases). The CDR3 is 15 amino acids. V lost 1 base and J lost 5, with 14 bases in between. The CDR3 region is CASSLVSGLGTEAFF. The DNA for the CDR3 is TGTGCCAGCAGTTTAGTGTCAGGGCTAGGGACTGAAGCTTTCTTT.

The V and J genes are TRBV12-3 or TRBV12-4 and TRBJ1-5; possible D gene TRBD1, 6 bases. The V gene lost 6 bases and the J gene lost 6 bases, with 15 bases spanning the gap. This CDR3 comprises 14 residues. The CDR3 spells CASSETGPGQPQHF. The CDR3 DNA sequence: TGTGCCAGCAGCGAAACAGGGCCGGGTCAGCCCCAGCATTTT.

This clonotype was picked up a small number of times. The rearrangement joins TRBV5-4 to TRBJ1-2; unclear D gene. The CDR3 length is 14 residues. Germline V lookup: CDR1 SGHNT, CDR2 YYREEE (reference sequence). V lost 0 bases and J 7 bases, leaving 13 bases between the germline ends. CDR3 in DNA: TGTGCCAGCAGCTTGGACGTGGTTAGTGCTGGCTACACCTTC. Its translation: CASSLDVVSAGYTF.

Many counts were recorded for this clonotype. J is TRBJ2-5 and V is TRBV28; TRBD1 agrees at 10 bases. V trimming: 1 base; J trimming: 5 bases; junction bases outside the gene matches: 16. The CDR3 is made up of 19 amino acids. In germline, CDR1 is MDHEN, CDR2 SYDVKM. The CDR3 DNA is TGTGCCAGCAGTTTATTTCCGGGACAGGGGACTAAAAACGGGGAGACCCAGTACTTC. Translation: CASSLFPGQGTKNGETQYF. Full variable domain (rest looked up from reference TRBV28 and TRBJ2-5): DVKVTQSSRYLVKRTGEKVFLECVQDMDHENMFWYRQDPGLGLRLIYFSYDVKMKEKGDIPEGYSVSREKKERFSLILESASTNQTSMYLCASSLFPGQGTKNGETQYFGPGTRLLVL.

This clonotype appeared a few times. The rearrangement links TRBV10-2 to TRBJ1-5; TRBD1 matches at 7 bases. The CDR3 loop spans 16 amino acids. CDR1 is WSHSY and CDR2 is SAAADI in the germline V gene. V was clipped by 1 base and J by 2 bases; unmatched bases: 5. The DNA of the CDR3 is TGCGCCAGCAGTGAGTTGAGACAGGGTGGCAATCAGCCCCAGCATTTT. It codes for CASSELRQGGNQPQHF.

This clonotype was counted between two and nine times. The genes are TRBV6-5 and TRBJ1-2; a weak D match, TRBD1 (6 bases). Trimming left V 2 bases short and J 2 bases short, with 12 bases between. The CDR3 runs to 15 residues. Looked up from germline, CDR1 is MNHEY and CDR2 is SVGAGI. The CDR3 region has the DNA TGTGCCAGCAGTTACGGGGCGGGGGGCAACTATGGCTACACCTTC. Protein: CASSYGAGGNYGYTF.

Many counts were recorded for this clonotype. V usage is TRBV27 and J usage is TRBJ2-5; 10 bases agree with TRBD2. This CDR3 contains 14 residues. J lost 5 bases, V lost 2 bases, and 2 bases had no gene match. Looked up from germline, CDR1 is MNHEY and CDR2 is SMNVEV (reference sequence). The CDR3, as DNA: TGTGCCAGCAGTTTACAAGCGGGAGGGGAGACCCAGTACTTC. Protein sequence: CASSLQAGGETQYF.

Ten or more counts support this clonotype. The V gene is TRBV6-1, the J gene TRBJ1-2, with D perhaps TRBD1 (6 bases). The V end lost 5 bases, the J end lost 4 bases, and 14 bases lay between the germline ends. Germline V gene sequence: CDR1 MNHNS, CDR2 SASEGT. The length of the CDR3 is 14 residues. This CDR3 reads CASSTTQGRYGYTF. Here the CDR3 DNA reads TGTGCCAGCAGTACCACACAGGGACGCTATGGCTACACCTTC.

This clonotype was counted ten times or more. V is TRBV6-9 and J is TRBJ1-1, with D possibly matching TRBD1 (5 bases). The length of the CDR3 is 13 residues. CDR1 is MNHGY and CDR2 is SVAAGI in the germline V gene. V lost 4 bases to trimming and J lost 4 bases, with 10 bases between them. The CDR3 nucleotides are TGTGCCAGCAGTTGGGGGGGGGGCACTGAAGCTTTCTTT. It yields the protein CASSWGGGTEAFF.

There are a few counts of this clonotype. The gene calls are TRBV15 and TRBJ2-7, with 15 bases aligning to TRBD2. The germline V gene has CDR1 LNHNV and CDR2 YYDKDF (reference sequence). The length of the CDR3 is 21 residues. After removal of 1 base from V and 2 bases from J, the junction contained 15 bases not matched to a gene. CDR3 nucleotide sequence: TGTGCCACCAGCAGAGGGAACAGTGCAGGGAGGACTAGCGGGAGGGCCTACGAGCAGTACTTC. Residues: CATSRGNSAGRTSGRAYEQYF.

This chain connects TRBV9 to TRBJ1-4; 7 bases fit TRBD1. Germline CDR1 is SGDLS and CDR2 is YYNGEE. The CDR3 has 14 amino acids. V gave up 3 bases and J gave up 8 bases; unmatched junction bases: 7. The CDR3: CASSAQGVREKLFF. In DNA form, the CDR3 reads TGTGCCAGCAGCGCGCAGGGGGTACGGGAAAAACTGTTTTTT.

The sample holds many counts of this clonotype. The chain joins TRBV12-3 or TRBV12-4 to TRBJ1-1; D is undetermined. V was shortened by 5 bases and J by 3 bases, with 4 bases between the two germline ends. This CDR3 has 11 residues. The CDR3 region has the DNA TGTGCCAGCAGTGGTTACACTGAAGCTTTCTTT. Protein sequence: CASSGYTEAFF.

Ten or more counts support this clonotype. The V and J genes are TRBV18 and TRBJ1-5; D not resolved. The V end was cut by 3 bases, the J end by 0 bases, with 6 bases between. The CDR3 runs to 14 residues. CDR1 and CDR2 (germline): KGHSH, LQKENI. In nucleotides, the CDR3 is TGTGCCAGCTCACCTATACCTAGCAATCAGCCCCAGCATTTT. This codes for CASSPIPSNQPQHF.

This clonotype turned up a few times. V is TRBV11-1 and J is TRBJ2-7; 9 bases fit TRBD1. J was trimmed by 2 bases and V by 0 bases; bases with no gene match: 8. The CDR3 has 17 amino acids. The germline V gene has CDR1 SGHAT and CDR2 FQDESV (reference sequence). CDR3 DNA: TGTGCCAGCAGCTTAGCGGGAACGACAGGGGGGACCTACGAGCAGTACTTC. As protein: CASSLAGTTGGTYEQYF.

This clonotype came up a few times. The chain carries TRBV20-1 and TRBJ1-2, with D hard to call. V dropped 0 bases and J dropped 0 bases, with 8 bases sitting between them. Per the germline V gene, CDR1 is DFQATT and CDR2 is SNEGSKA (reference sequence). There are 14 residues in the CDR3. The CDR3 DNA sequence: TGCAGTGCTAGAGATCCAAACACTAACTATGGCTACACCTTC. It encodes CSARDPNTNYGYTF.

This clonotype was detected only a few times. This chain joins TRBV18 and TRBJ2-7, with 8 positions matching TRBD2. The CDR3 length is 16 residues. Germline V lookup: CDR1 KGHSH, CDR2 LQKENI. The V gene end was trimmed by 3 bases and the J gene end by 3 bases; junction bases not matched to a gene: 10. The CDR3, as DNA: TGTGCCAGCTCACCCCTTAGCGGGGCTCTCGACTACGAGCAGTACTTC. Translating gives CASSPLSGALDYEQYF.

A single count supports this clonotype. One base away lies a much larger clone, so this may be a sequencing read error. This chain joins TRBV12-3 or TRBV12-4 and TRBJ2-4; 9 bases are a match to TRBD1. The CDR3 runs to 14 residues. CDR3 region: CAGSLGDRVNIQYF. CDR3 nucleotide sequence: TGTGCCGGCAGTTTAGGGGACAGGGTAAACATTCAGTACTTC.

This clonotype was counted ten times or more. The chain uses TRBV7-8 and TRBJ2-2; 7 positions agree with TRBD2. The CDR3 spans 15 residues. The V segment lost 5 bases and the J segment 4 bases; nucleotides outside the gene matches: 7. CDR1 and CDR2 from the germline V gene are SGHVS and FQNEAQ. Written as DNA, the CDR3 is TGTGCCAGCAGCGCCCAGGGAGGGTTCACCGGGGAGCTGTTTTTT. Translation gives CASSAQGGFTGELFF.